The clone carrying this T cell receptor beta chain appeared a few times. Its target is not known. A sample-barcoded 5' primer and a J-beta primer mix were used in a second PCR of roughly 7 to 11 cycles. TCRdb independently ran MiXCR on the 5' RACE reads; one entry per CDR3 protein. This sample has over 1.5 million distinct CDR3 sequences, with 40% to 55% found just once. The sample is drawn from a study of blood T cells in healthy people across ages. Study-wide results and caveats: PBMC samples, being unsorted, prevented any conclusive comparison of naive and antigen-experienced cells. When set beside aged donors, long-lived donors presented more naive CD4+ cells and higher diversity.

The source is a woman in her 40s in good health. Source material: blood.

CDR3 in amino acids: CASSQDIRTLRSYEQYF. The CDR3 DNA reads TGCGCCAGCAGCCAAGATATCAGGACCCTGAGGAGCTACGAGCAGTACTTC. J is TRBJ2-7 and V is TRBV4-3; D is uncertain. This CDR3 has 17 residues. Germline CDR1 LGHNA, CDR2 YSLEER. The V end lost 0 bases, the J end lost 3 bases, and 18 bases lay between the germline ends.